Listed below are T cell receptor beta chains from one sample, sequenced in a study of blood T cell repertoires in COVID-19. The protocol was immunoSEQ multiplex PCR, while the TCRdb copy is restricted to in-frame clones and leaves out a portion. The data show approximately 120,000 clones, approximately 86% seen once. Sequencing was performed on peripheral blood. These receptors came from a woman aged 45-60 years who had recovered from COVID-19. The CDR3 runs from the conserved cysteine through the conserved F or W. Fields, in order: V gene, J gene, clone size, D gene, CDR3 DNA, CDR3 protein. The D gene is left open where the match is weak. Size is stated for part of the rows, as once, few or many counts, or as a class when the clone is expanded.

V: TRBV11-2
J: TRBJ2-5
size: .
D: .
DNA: TGTGCCAGCAGCTCGTGGCGGGGCCGTGAGACCCAGTACTTC
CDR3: CASSSWRGRETQYF

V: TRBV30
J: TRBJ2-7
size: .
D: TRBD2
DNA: TGTGCCTGGAGTCGGACTAGCGGGGGAAGGTACGAGCAGTACTTC
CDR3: CAWSRTSGGRYEQYF

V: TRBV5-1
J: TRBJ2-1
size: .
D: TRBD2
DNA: TGCGCCAGCAGACTTAGCGGGGGGGCCCCCTACAATGAGCAGTTCTTC
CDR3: CASRLSGGAPYNEQFF

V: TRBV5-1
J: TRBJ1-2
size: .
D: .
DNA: TGCGCCAGCAGGGCTGGGGGGGATGGCTACACCTTC
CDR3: CASRAGGDGYTF

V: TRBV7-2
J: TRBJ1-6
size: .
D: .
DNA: TGTGCCAGCAGTCCTCAGGGTCGCTCACCCCTCCACTTT
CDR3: CASSPQGRSPLHF

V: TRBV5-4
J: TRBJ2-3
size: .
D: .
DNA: TGTGCCAGCAGCTTGCGGGGGGCATACGATACGCAGTATTTT
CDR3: CASSLRGAYDTQYF

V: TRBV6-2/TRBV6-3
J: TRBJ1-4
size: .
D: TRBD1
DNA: TGTGCCAGCAGTTACTCCCTCGGGACAGCTAATGAAAAACTGTTTTTT
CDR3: CASSYSLGTANEKLFF

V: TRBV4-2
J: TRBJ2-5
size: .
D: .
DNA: TGTGCCAGCAGCCAATGGGAGAATCCCACAGAGACCCAGTACTTC
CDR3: CASSQWENPTETQYF

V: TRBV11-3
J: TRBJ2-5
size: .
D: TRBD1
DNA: TGTGCCAGCAGCTTGATAGGGACAGGAGGGGAGACCCAGTACTTC
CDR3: CASSLIGTGGETQYF

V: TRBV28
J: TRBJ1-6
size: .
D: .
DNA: TGTGCCAGCAGTTTAGAAAACGGGAGCTCCTATAATTCACCCCTCCACTTT
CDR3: CASSLENGSSYNSPLHF

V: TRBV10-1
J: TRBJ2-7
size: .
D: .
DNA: TGCGCCAGCAGTATTCCTAACGGGGGAACGGTCGGCTACGAGCAGTACTTC
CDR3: CASSIPNGGTVGYEQYF

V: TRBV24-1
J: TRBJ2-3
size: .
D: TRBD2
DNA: TGTGCCTCCGGCCAGGGCGGGAGTGCGGATACGCAGTATTTT
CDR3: CASGQGGSADTQYF

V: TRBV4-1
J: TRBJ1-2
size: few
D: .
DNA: TGCGCCAGCAGCCAAGCTGTAGGGGCGGGATATGGCTACACCTTC
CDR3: CASSQAVGAGYGYTF

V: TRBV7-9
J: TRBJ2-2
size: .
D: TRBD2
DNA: TGTGCCAGCAGCGGCTTTAGCGGGATGAACACCGGGGAGCTGTTTTTT
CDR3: CASSGFSGMNTGELFF

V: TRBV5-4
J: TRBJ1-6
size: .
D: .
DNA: TGTGCCAGCAGTGTCAGCCCTAGCTCCTATAATTCACCCCTCCACTTT
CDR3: CASSVSPSSYNSPLHF

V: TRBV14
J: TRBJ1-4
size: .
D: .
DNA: TGTGCCAGCAGCCAAGCAGGTTCGGTTGATTATGAAAAACTGTTTTTT
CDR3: CASSQAGSVDYEKLFF

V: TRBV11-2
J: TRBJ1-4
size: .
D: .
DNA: TGTGCCACCACCCGACGGGGGTTTACTAATGAAAAACTGTTTTTT
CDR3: CATTRRGFTNEKLFF

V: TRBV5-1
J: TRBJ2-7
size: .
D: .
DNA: TGCGCCAGCAGCTTAGGGCCAGGGAATTCCTACGAGCAGTACTTC
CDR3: CASSLGPGNSYEQYF

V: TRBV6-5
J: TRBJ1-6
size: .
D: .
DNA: TGTGCCAGCAGCCCCCTCCCTTATAATTCACCCCTCCACTTT
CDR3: CASSPLPYNSPLHF

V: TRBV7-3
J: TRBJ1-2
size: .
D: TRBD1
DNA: TGTGCCAGCAGCTCTCGGGACAGCCCGTATGGCTACACCTTC
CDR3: CASSSRDSPYGYTF

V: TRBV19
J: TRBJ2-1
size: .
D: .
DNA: TGTGCCAGTACCCGCCAGGCTAGCGCTTACAATGAGCAGTTCTTC
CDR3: CASTRQASAYNEQFF

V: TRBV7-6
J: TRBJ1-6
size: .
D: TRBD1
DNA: TGTGCCAGCAGCTTAACAACTCCCGGACAGGATCGTAATTCACCCCTCCACTTT
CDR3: CASSLTTPGQDRNSPLHF

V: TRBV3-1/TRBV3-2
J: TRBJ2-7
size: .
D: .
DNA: TGTGCCAGCAGCACGATGGGGACTCCCCCTTACGAGCAGTACTTC
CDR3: CASSTMGTPPYEQYF

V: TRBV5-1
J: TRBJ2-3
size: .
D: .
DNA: TGCGCCAGCAGCTCCGCAGGGGTCTATAGCACAGATACGCAGTATTTT
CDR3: CASSSAGVYSTDTQYF

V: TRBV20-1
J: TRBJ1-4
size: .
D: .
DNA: TGCGGCGGGCAAGAGGGCGAAAAACTGTTTTTT
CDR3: CGGQEGEKLFF

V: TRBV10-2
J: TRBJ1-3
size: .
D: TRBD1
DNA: TGCGCCAGCAGGCGGGACAGCCTACAAAACACCATATATTTT
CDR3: CASRRDSLQNTIYF

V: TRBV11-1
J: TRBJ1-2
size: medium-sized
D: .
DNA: TGTGCCAGCAGCTTAGATACGGGAAACTATGGCTACACCTTC
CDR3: CASSLDTGNYGYTF

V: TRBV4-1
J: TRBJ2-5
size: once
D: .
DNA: TGCGCCAGCAGCCATCATGGGACTGGCCAAGAGACCCAGTACTTC
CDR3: CASSHHGTGQETQYF

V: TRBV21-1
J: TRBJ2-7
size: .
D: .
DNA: TGTGCCAGCACCCTCGTGGCGGGAGTAAACCCCTACGAGCAGTACTTC
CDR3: CASTLVAGVNPYEQYF

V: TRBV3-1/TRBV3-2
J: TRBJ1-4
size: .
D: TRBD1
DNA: TGTGCCAGCAGCCAATCAGGGGGCTTAGGTGAAAAACTGTTTTTT
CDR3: CASSQSGGLGEKLFF

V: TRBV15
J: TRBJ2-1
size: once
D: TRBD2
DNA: TGTGCCACCAGGCCGGGACTAGCGGGAGGGCCTAGCTCCTACAATGAGCAGTTCTTC
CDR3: CATRPGLAGGPSSYNEQFF

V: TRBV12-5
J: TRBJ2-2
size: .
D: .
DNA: TGTGCTAGTGGTATATCCCTCGGGGAGCTGTTTTTT
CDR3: CASGISLGELFF

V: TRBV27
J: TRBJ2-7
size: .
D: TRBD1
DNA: TGTGCCAGCAGGATGGGACAGGGGAGCAACGAGCAGTACTTC
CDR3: CASRMGQGSNEQYF

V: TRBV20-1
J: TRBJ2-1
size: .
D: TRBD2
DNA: TGCAGTGCTAGTCAGCGGGGGGGCTCCTACAATGAGCAGTTCTTC
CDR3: CSASQRGGSYNEQFF

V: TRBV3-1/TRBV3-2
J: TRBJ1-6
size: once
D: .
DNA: TGTGCCAGCAGCCAAGATGGAGGTTATAATTCACCCCTCCACTTT
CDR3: CASSQDGGYNSPLHF

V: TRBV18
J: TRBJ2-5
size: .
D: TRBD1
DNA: TGTGCCAGCTCACCTTTATCGGGACAGGGAGGAGAGACCCAGTACTTC
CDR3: CASSPLSGQGGETQYF

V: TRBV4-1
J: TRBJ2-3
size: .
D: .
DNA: TGCGCCAGCAGCCAAGATTCGCAGGCTACGCAGTATTTT
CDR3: CASSQDSQATQYF

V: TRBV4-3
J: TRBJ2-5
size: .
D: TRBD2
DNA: TGCGCCAGCAGCCAAGGTCTAGCGGGCCAAGAGACCCAGTACTTC
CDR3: CASSQGLAGQETQYF

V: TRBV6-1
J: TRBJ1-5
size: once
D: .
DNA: TGTGCCAGCAGTGAAGCGTGGGGGGGCCGGGGTCAGCCCCAGCATTTT
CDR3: CASSEAWGGRGQPQHF

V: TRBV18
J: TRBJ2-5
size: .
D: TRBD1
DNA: TGTGCCAGCTCACCATCCACGGGACAGCCAATAAAGGAGGAGACCCAGTACTTC
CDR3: CASSPSTGQPIKEETQYF